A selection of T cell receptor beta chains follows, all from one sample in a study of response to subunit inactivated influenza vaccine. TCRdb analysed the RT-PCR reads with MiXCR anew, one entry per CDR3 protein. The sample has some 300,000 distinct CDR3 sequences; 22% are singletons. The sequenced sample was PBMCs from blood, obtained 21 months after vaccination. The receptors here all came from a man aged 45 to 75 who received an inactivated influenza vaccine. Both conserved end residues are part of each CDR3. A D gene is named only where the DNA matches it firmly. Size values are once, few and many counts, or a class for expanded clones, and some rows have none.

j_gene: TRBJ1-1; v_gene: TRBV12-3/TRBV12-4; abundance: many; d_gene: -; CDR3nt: TGTGCCAGCAGGGACAGTTTCACTGAAGCTTTCTTT; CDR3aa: CASRDSFTEAFF
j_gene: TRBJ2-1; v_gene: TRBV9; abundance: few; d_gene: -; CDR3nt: TGTGCCAGCAGCGCGAACCCTGGGGGTGAGCAGTTCTTC; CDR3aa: CASSANPGGEQFF
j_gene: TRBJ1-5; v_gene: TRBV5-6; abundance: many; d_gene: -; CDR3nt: TGTGCCAGCAGCCGGCAGGGAAGCAATCAGCCCCAGCATTTT; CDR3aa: CASSRQGSNQPQHF
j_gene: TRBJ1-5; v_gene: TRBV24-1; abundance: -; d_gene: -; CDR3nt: TGTGCCACCAGTGTCGGGCCGAAAGGGGGTAGCAATCAGCCCCAGCATTTT; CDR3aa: CATSVGPKGGSNQPQHF
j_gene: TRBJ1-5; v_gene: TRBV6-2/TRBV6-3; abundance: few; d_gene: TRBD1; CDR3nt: TGTGCCAGCAGTTCCTTCCCCCGGACAGGGGGCAACCAGCCCCAGCATTTT; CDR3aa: CASSSFPRTGGNQPQHF
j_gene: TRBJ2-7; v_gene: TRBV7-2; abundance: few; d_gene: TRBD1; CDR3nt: TGTGCCAGCAGCCTATTCTGGGACAGGGGTTACGAGCAGTACTTC; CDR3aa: CASSLFWDRGYEQYF
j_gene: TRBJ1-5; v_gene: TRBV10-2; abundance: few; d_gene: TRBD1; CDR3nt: TGCGCCAGCAGTGAGTCCCGGACAGGCTATAGCAATCAGCCCCAGCATTTT; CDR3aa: CASSESRTGYSNQPQHF
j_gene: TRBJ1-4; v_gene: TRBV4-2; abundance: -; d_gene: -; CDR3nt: TGTGCCAGCAGCCAAGATCGAGGGAGCTTGAATGAAAAACTGTTTTTT; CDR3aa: CASSQDRGSLNEKLFF
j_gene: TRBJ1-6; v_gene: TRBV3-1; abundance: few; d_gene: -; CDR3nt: TGTGCCAGCAGCCAGACTTCCGGGACGGTCAATTCACCCCTCCACTTT; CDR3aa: CASSQTSGTVNSPLHF
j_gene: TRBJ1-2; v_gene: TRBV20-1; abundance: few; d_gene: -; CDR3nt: TGCAGTGCTAGAGATCCCTTAAAAGGCCTGTATGGCTACACCTTC; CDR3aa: CSARDPLKGLYGYTF
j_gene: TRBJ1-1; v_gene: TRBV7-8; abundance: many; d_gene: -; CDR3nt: TGTGCCAGCACCCGGCTGGCAGGGCCTGACACTGAAGCTTTCTTT; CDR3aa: CASTRLAGPDTEAFF
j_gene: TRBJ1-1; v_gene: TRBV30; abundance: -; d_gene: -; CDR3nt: TGTGCCTGGAGTCCCCGGGGGCTCACGAACACTGAAGCTTTCTTT; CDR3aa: CAWSPRGLTNTEAFF
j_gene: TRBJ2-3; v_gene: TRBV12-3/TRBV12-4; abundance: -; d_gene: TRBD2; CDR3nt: TGTGCCAGCAGTTTAAGCACGGGACTAGCGGCGCAGTATTTT; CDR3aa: CASSLSTGLAAQYF
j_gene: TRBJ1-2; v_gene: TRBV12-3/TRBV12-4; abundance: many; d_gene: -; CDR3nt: TGTGCCAGCAGTTTCGGGGATGGCTACACCTTC; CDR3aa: CASSFGDGYTF
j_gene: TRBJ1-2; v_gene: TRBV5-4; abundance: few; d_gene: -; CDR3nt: TGTGCCAGCAGCTTGTGGCCCAGCATGAGGGATAATGGCTACACCTTC; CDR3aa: CASSLWPSMRDNGYTF
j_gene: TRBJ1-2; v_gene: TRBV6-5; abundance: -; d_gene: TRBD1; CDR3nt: TGTGCCAGCAGTTACCCGAGGGACAGGAGCTATGGCTACACCTTC; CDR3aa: CASSYPRDRSYGYTF
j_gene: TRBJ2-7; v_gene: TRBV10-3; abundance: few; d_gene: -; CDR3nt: TGTGCCATCAGTGAGTCGAATTACGAGCAGTACTTC; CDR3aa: CAISESNYEQYF
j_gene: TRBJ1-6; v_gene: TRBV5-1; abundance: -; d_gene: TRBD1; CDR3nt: TGCGCCAGCAGCCCCCGAACAGGGGAAAATTCACCCCTCCACTTT; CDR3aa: CASSPRTGENSPLHF
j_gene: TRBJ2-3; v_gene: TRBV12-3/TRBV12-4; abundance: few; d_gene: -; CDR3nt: TGTGCCAGCAGTCCCCCGGCGGGGGCCTCCACAGATACGCAGTATTTT; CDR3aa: CASSPPAGASTDTQYF
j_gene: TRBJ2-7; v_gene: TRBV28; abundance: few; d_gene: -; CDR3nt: TGTGCCAGCAGTTTAGTACAGGGCCAGAGGGAGCAGTACTTC; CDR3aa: CASSLVQGQREQYF
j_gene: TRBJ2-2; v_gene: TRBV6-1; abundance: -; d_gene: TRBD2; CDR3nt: TGTGCCAGCAAACTAGCGGGAATAACCGGGGAGCTGTTTTTT; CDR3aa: CASKLAGITGELFF
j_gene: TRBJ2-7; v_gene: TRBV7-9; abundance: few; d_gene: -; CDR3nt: TGTGCCAGCAGCCACATTACAGGGACGGGAAGCGAGCAGTACTTC; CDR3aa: CASSHITGTGSEQYF
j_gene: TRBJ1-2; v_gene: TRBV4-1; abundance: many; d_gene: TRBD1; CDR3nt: TGCGCCAGCAGCCAAGAGACAGGGAACTATGGCTACACCTTC; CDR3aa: CASSQETGNYGYTF
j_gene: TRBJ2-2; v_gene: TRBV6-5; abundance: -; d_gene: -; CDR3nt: TGTGCCAGTAGACAGGCGGGCGGGGAGCTGTTTTTT; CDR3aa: CASRQAGGELFF
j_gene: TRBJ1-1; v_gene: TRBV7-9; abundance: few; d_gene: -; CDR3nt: TGTGCCAGCAGCTTAGCCGAGGCTAGCACTGAAGCTTTCTTT; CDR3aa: CASSLAEASTEAFF
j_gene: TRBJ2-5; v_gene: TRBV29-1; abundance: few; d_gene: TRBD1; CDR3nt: TGCAGCGTCGGGACAGGGGTGTCCGAGACCCAGTACTTC; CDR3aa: CSVGTGVSETQYF